This entry features one T cell receptor beta chain sequence. Its antigen is unknown. The data stem from a study of post-analysis software for immune sequencing data. Study at large: Included courses were relapsing-remitting and secondary progressive multiple sclerosis; progressive-relapsing multiple sclerosis was also included. Study-level points and caveats: The normalized Chao1 diversity of multiple sclerosis patients was significantly lower than that of controls. Higher frequency in patients than in controls was seen for five TRBV segments, with TRBV5-6, TRBV5-1 and TRBV20-1 among them. By F measure, samples from a shared preparation batch strongly co-clustered.

Researchers reported that TCR beta cDNA libraries carried unique molecular identifiers. Starting from approximately 0.95 to 9.8 million T cells, the study yielded 450,000 to 500,000 cDNA molecules. TCRdb recomputed calls from the PCR reads with MiXCR, one row per CDR3 protein. The sample contains hundreds of thousands of distinct CDR3 sequences, roughly three fifths of which appear only once. Trimming removed 6 bases from V and 3 bases from J, with 15 bases in between. Germline CDR1 is SQVTM and CDR2 is ANQGSEA. The CDR3 runs to 13 residues. The sample comprised blood. The receptor was derived from a girl aged 2 to 10 with multiple sclerosis. The chain is built from TRBV29-1 and TRBJ2-7; the D gene is possibly TRBD2 (6 bases). CDR3 in DNA: TGCAGCGTAGCATCCGGGGGAAACTACGAGCAGTACTTC. The encoded protein is CSVASGGNYEQYF.